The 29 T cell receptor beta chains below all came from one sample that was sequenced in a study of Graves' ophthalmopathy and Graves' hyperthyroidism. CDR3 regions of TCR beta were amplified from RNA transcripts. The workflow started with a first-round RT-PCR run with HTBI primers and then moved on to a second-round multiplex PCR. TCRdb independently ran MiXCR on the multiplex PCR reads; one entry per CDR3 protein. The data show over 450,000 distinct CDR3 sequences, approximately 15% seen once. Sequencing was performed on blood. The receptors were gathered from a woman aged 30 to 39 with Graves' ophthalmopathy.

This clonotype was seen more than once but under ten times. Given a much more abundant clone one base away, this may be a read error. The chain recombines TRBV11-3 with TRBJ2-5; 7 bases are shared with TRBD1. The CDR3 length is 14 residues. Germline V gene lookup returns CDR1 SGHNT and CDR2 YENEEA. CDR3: CASSIYRGQETKYF. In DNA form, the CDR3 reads TGTGCCAGCAGCATATACAGGGGACAAGAGACCAAGTACTTC.

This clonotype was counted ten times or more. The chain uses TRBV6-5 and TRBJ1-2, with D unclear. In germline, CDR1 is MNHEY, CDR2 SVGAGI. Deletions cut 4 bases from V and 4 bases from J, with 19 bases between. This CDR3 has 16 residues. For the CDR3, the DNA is TGTGCCAGCAGTTCACCCGATGCAGGCACCCTCTATGGCTACACCTTC. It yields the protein CASSSPDAGTLYGYTF.

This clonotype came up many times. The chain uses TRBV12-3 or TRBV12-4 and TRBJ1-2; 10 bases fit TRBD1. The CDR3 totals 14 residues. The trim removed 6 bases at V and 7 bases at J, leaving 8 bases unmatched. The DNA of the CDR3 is TGTGCCAGCAGCCGGACAGGGGGGGAGAGTGGCTACACCTTC. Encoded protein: CASSRTGGESGYTF.

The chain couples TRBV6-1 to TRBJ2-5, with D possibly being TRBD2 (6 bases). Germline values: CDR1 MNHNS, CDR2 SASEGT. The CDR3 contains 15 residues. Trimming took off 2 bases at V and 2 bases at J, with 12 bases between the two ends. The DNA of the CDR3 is TGTGCCAGCAGTGAAAGACTAGTTGGGCAAGAGACCCAGTACTTC. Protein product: CASSERLVGQETQYF.

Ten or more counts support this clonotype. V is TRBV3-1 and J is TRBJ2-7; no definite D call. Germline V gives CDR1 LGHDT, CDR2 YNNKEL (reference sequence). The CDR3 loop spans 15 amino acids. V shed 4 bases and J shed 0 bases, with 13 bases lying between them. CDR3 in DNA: TGTGCCAGCAGCCCTCGGGCTTACAGCTCCTACGAGCAGTACTTC. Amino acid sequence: CASSPRAYSSYEQYF.

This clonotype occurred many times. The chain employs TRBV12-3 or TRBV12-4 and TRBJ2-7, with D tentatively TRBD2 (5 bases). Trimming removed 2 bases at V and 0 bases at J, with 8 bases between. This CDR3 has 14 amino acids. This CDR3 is CASSLIGSSYEQYF. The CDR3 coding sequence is TGTGCCAGCAGTTTAATAGGGAGCTCCTACGAGCAGTACTTC.

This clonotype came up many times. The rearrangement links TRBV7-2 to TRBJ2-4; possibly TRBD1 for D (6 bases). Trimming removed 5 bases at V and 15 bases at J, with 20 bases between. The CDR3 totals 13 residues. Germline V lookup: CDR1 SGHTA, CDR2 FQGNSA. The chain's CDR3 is CASSAQQGPGLYF. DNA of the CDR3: TGTGCCAGCAGCGCTCAACAGGGCCCTGGGCTGTACTTC.

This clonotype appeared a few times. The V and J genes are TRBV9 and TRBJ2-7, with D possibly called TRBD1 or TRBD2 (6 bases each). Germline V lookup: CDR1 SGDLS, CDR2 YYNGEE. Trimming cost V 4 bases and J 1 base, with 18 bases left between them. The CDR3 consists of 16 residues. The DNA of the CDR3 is TGTGCCAGCAGCCCCCAAGGGGGGCGGAAATCCTACGAGCAGTACTTC. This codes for CASSPQGGRKSYEQYF.

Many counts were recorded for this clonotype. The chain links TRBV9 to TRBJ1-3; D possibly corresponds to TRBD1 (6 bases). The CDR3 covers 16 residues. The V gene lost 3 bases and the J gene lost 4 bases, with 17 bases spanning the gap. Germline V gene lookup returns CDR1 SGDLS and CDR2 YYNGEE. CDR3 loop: CASSEITQGGGNTIYF. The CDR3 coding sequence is TGTGCCAGCAGCGAAATAACACAGGGTGGAGGAAACACCATATATTTT.

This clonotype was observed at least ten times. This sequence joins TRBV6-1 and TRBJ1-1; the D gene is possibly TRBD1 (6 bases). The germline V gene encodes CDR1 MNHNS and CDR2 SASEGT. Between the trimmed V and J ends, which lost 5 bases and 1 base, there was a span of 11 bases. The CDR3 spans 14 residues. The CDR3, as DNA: TGTGCCAGCAGTCGACGGGGGGCGAACACTGAAGCTTTCTTT. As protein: CASSRRGANTEAFF.

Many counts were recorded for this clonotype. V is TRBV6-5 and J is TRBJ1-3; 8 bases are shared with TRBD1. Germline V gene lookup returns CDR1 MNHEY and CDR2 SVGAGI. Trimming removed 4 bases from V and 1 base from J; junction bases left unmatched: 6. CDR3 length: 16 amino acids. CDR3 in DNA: TGTGCCAGCAGTTCTCAGGACAGGGTGTCTGGAAACACCATATATTTT. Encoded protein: CASSSQDRVSGNTIYF.

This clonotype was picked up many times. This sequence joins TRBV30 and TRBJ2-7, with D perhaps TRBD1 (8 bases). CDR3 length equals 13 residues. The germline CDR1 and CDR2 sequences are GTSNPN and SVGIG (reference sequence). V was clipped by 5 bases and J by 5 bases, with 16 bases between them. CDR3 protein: CAWERQGRDEQYF. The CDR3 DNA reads TGTGCCTGGGAGAGACAGGGGAGGGACGAGCAGTACTTC.

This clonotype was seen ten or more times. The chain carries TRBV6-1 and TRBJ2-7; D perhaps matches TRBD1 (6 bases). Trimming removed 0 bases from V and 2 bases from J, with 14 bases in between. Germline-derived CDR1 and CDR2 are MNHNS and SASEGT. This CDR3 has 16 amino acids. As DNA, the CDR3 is TGTGCCAGCAGTGAAGCGCCAGGGGAACCTACCTACGAGCAGTACTTC. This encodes CASSEAPGEPTYEQYF.

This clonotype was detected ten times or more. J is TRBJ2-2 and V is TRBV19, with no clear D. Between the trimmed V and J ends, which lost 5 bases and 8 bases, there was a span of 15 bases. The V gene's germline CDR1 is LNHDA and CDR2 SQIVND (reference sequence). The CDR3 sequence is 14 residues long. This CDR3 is CASSPRLASGELFF. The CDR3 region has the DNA TGTGCCAGTAGTCCTCGGCTGGCGTCTGGGGAGCTGTTTTTT.

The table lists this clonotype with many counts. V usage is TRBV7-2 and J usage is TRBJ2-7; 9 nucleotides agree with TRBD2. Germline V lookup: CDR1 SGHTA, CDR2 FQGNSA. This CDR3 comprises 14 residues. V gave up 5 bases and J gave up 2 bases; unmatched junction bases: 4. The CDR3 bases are TGTGCCAGCAGCCCGACTAGCGGCCCCTACGAGCAGTACTTC. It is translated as CASSPTSGPYEQYF.

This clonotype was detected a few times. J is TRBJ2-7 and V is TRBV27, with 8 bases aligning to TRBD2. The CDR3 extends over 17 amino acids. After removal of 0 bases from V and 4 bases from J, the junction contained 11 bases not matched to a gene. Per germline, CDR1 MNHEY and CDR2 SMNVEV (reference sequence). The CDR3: CASSLSRGTRTAYEQYF. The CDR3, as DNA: TGTGCCAGCAGTTTATCGAGGGGGACTAGGACAGCTTACGAGCAGTACTTC.

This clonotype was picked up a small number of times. This chain's CDR3 is CASSQGRRGYIQYF. The CDR3 DNA sequence: TGCGCCAGCAGCCAAGGGCGGCGGGGGTACATTCAGTACTTC. The chain carries TRBV4-1 and TRBJ2-4; TRBD2 aligns across 7 bases. Germline assignment: CDR1 MGHRA and CDR2 YSYEKL. The V gene end was trimmed by 1 base and the J gene end by 8 bases; junction bases not matched to a gene: 5. CDR3 length equals 14 residues.

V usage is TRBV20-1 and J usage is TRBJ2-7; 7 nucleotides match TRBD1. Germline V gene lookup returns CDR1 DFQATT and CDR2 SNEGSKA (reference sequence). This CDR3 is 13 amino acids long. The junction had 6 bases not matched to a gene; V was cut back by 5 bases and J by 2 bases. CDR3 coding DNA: TGCAGTGCTCATACAGGGGAACCCTACGAGCAGTACTTC. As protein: CSAHTGEPYEQYF.

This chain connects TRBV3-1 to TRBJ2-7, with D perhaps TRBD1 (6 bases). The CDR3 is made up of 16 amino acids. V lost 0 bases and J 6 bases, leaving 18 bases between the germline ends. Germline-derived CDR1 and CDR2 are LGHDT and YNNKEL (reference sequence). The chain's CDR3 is CASSQDKSHRVGEQYF. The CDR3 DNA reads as TGTGCCAGCAGCCAAGATAAATCGCACAGGGTGGGCGAGCAGTACTTC.

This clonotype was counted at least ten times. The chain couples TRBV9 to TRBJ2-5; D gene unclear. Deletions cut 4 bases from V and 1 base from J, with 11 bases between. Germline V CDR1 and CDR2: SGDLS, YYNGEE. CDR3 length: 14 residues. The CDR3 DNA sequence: TGTGCCAGCAGCTCCGGACCGCGCCAAGAGACCCAGTACTTC. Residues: CASSSGPRQETQYF.

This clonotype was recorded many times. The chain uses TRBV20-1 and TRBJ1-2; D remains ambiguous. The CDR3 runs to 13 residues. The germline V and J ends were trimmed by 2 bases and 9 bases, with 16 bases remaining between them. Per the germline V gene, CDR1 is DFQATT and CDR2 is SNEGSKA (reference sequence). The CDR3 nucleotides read TGCAGTGCTAGACCTGGAAGTTCTGAACGCTACACCTTC. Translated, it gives CSARPGSSERYTF.

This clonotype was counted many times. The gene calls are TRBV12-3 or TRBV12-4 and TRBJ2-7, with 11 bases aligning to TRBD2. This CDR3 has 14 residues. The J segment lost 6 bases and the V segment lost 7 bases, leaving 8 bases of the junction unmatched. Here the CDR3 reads CASTLAGGSREQYF. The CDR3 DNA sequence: TGTGCCAGCACCCTAGCGGGAGGCTCTCGCGAGCAGTACTTC.

The CDR3 DNA is TGCGCCAGCAGAACCCTTCAGACCGGGGAGCTGTTTTTT. Residues: CASRTLQTGELFF. The genes are TRBV5-1 and TRBJ2-2; no definite D call. Per germline, CDR1 SGHRS and CDR2 YFSETQ. V was pared by 5 bases and J by 5 bases, with 10 bases between. The CDR3 loop spans 13 amino acids. The whole variable domain, remainder taken from reference TRBV5-1 and TRBJ2-2, is KAGVTQTPRYLIKTRGQQVTLSCSPISGHRSVSWYQQTPGQGLQFLFEYFSETQRNKGNFPGRFSGRQFSNSRSEMNVSTLELGDSALYLCASRTLQTGELFFGEGSRLTVL.

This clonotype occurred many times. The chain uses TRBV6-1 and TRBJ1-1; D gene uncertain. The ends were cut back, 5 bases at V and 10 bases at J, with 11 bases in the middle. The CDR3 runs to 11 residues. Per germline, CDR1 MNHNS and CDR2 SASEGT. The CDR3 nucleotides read TGTGCCAGCAGTCTCGGGAAGTTAGCTTTCTTT. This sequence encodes CASSLGKLAFF.

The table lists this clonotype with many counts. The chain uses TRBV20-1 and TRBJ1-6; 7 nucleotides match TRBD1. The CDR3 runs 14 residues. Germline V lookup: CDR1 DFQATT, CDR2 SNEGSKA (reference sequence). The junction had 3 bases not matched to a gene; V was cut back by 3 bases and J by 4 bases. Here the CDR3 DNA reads TGCAGTGCTAGCGGGACAGTTTATAATTCACCCCTCCACTTT. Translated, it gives CSASGTVYNSPLHF.

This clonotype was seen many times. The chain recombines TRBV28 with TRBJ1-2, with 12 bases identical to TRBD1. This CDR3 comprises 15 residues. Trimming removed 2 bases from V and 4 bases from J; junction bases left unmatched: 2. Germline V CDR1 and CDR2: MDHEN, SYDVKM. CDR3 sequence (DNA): TGTGCCAGCAGTTTACCGGGACAGGGGGCCTATGGCTACACCTTC. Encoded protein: CASSLPGQGAYGYTF.

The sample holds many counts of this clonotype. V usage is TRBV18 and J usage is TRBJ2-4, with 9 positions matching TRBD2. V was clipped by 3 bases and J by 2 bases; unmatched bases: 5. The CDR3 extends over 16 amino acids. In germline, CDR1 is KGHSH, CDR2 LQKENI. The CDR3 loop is CASSPGLARTKNIQYF. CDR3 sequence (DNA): TGTGCCAGCTCACCCGGACTAGCGAGGACCAAAAACATTCAGTACTTC.

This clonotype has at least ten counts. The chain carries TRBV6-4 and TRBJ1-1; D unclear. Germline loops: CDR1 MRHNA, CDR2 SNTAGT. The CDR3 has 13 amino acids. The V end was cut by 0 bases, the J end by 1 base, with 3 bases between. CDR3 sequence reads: CASSDSPNTEAFF. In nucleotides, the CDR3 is TGTGCCAGCAGTGACTCACCGAACACTGAAGCTTTCTTT.

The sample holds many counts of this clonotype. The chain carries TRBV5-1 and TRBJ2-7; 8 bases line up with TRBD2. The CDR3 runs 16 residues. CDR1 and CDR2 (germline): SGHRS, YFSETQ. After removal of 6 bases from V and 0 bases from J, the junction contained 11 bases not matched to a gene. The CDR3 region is CASKSSGSANSYEQYF. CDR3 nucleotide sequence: TGCGCCAGCAAGTCAAGCGGGAGTGCTAACTCCTACGAGCAGTACTTC.